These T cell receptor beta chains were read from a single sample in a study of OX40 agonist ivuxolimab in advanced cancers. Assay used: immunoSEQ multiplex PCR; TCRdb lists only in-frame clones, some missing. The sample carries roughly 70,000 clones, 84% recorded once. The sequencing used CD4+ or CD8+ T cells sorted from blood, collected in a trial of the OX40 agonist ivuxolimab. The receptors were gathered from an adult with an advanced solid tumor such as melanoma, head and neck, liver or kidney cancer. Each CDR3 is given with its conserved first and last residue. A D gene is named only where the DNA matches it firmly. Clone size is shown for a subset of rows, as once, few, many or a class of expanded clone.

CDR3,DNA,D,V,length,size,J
CASSAESGSSYTF,TGCGCCAGCAGTGCCGAATCCGGGTCTTCCTACACCTTC,NA,TRBV10-1,13,NA,TRBJ1-2
CASTYGVPSWDYTF,TGTGCCAGCACTTACGGGGTACCCTCCTGGGACTACACCTTC,NA,TRBV6-6,14,NA,TRBJ1-2
CASSAFGGLGTGELFF,TGTGCCAGCAGCGCCTTTGGCGGATTGGGCACCGGGGAGCTGTTTTTT,NA,TRBV9,16,NA,TRBJ2-2
CASSLLAATDTQYF,TGTGCCAGCAGCTTATTAGCGGCCACAGATACGCAGTATTTT,NA,TRBV7-9,14,NA,TRBJ2-3
CASARDFQYF,TGTGCCAGCGCCCGGGACTTCCAGTACTTC,NA,TRBV2,10,NA,TRBJ2-5
CASSRRDGRYEQYF,TGTGCCAGTAGTAGGCGGGACGGGAGGTACGAGCAGTACTTC,TRBD2,TRBV19,14,NA,TRBJ2-7
CASSLVQGGNYEQYF,TGCGCCAGCAGCTTGGTACAGGGAGGAAACTACGAGCAGTACTTC,NA,TRBV5-1,15,NA,TRBJ2-7
CASSPATAGRRNTGELFF,TGTGCCAGCTCACCTGCCACGGCAGGTCGACGGAACACCGGGGAGCTGTTTTTT,NA,TRBV18,18,NA,TRBJ2-2
CASSLDGGSYNEQFF,TGTGCCAGCAGCTTAGACGGCGGCTCCTACAATGAGCAGTTCTTC,NA,TRBV7-6,15,NA,TRBJ2-1
CASSSFLFRDRDGDTEAFF,TGTGCCAGCAGCTCATTCTTATTCCGGGACAGGGATGGGGACACTGAAGCTTTCTTT,TRBD1,TRBV11-3,19,NA,TRBJ1-1
CASRPLELGTDTQYF,TGCGCCAGCAGACCCCTCGAGCTAGGCACAGATACGCAGTATTTT,NA,TRBV5-1,15,NA,TRBJ2-3
CSVALAGVILETQYF,TGCAGCGTCGCTTTAGCGGGAGTGATCTTAGAGACCCAGTACTTC,TRBD2,TRBV29-1,15,NA,TRBJ2-5
CASSLAMGSGANVLTF,TGTGCCAGCAGCTTGGCCATGGGCTCTGGGGCCAACGTCCTGACTTTC,NA,TRBV5-6,16,NA,TRBJ2-6
CASSAPSTDRRNEKLFF,TGTGCCAGCAGCGCCCCGTCCACCGACAGGAGAAATGAAAAACTGTTTTTT,NA,TRBV9,17,NA,TRBJ1-4
CASSVDSGGTSSTDTQYF,TGTGCCAGCAGCGTAGATAGCGGGGGGACTTCTAGCACAGATACGCAGTATTTT,TRBD2,TRBV9,18,NA,TRBJ2-3
CASSYSSNTEAFF,TGTGCCAGCAGTTACTCCTCGAACACTGAAGCTTTCTTT,NA,TRBV6-5,13,NA,TRBJ1-1
CASSYSDRVEAFF,TGTGCCAGCAGTTACTCCGACAGAGTGGAGGCTTTCTTT,NA,TRBV6-6,13,NA,TRBJ1-1
CASSPKGTSRNTGELFF,TGTGCCAGCAGCCCCAAAGGGACTAGCAGAAACACCGGGGAGCTGTTTTTT,TRBD2,TRBV7-3,17,NA,TRBJ2-2
CASSTFSSSYEQYF,TGTGCCAGCAGCACCTTTTCTAGCAGCTACGAGCAGTACTTC,NA,TRBV7-6,14,NA,TRBJ2-7
CASSLKRTGNEQFF,TGTGCCAGCAGCTTAAAGAGGACAGGGAATGAGCAGTTCTTC,TRBD1,TRBV11-1,14,NA,TRBJ2-1
CASSLIAGGHYNEQFF,TGTGCCAGCAGCTTGATTGCGGGGGGCCACTACAATGAGCAGTTCTTC,TRBD2,TRBV5-4,16,NA,TRBJ2-1
CASSPGLAGATDTQYF,TGCGCCAGCAGCCCTGGACTAGCGGGAGCAACAGATACGCAGTATTTT,TRBD2,TRBV4-1,16,NA,TRBJ2-3
CASSPVPGLAGVGETQYF,TGTGCCAGCAGCCCCGTTCCGGGACTAGCGGGAGTTGGAGAGACCCAGTACTTC,TRBD2,TRBV7-2,18,NA,TRBJ2-5
CAISDPKEGWSYEQYF,TGTGCCATCAGTGATCCCAAGGAGGGTTGGTCCTACGAGCAGTACTTC,NA,TRBV10-3,16,NA,TRBJ2-7
CASSLSQLNEKLFF,TGTGCCAGCAGCTTGTCGCAGCTTAATGAAAAACTGTTTTTT,NA,TRBV5-5,14,NA,TRBJ1-4
CAWSEGRFGYTF,TGTGCCTGGAGTGAGGGCAGGTTCGGCTACACCTTC,NA,TRBV30,12,NA,TRBJ1-2
CASSRSANYGYTF,TGTGCCAGCAGCCGCTCGGCAAACTATGGCTACACCTTC,NA,TRBV7-9,13,few,TRBJ1-2
CASGLDKGGIAYNEQFF,TGTGCTAGTGGTTTGGATAAGGGGGGGATCGCCTACAATGAGCAGTTCTTC,NA,TRBV12-5,17,once,TRBJ2-1
CASSGRQSTGTDTQYF,TGTGCCAGCAGTGGACGACAGAGCACCGGCACAGATACGCAGTATTTT,NA,TRBV27,16,NA,TRBJ2-3
CASSQEGLVAKNIQYF,TGCGCCAGCAGCCAAGAAGGGCTCGTGGCCAAAAACATTCAGTACTTC,NA,TRBV4-3,16,NA,TRBJ2-4
CASSLGQGNYEQYF,TGCGCCAGCAGCTTGGGTCAGGGAAACTACGAGCAGTACTTC,NA,TRBV5-1,14,NA,TRBJ2-7
CASSPGTSGQETQYF,TGCGCCAGCAGCCCCGGGACTAGCGGCCAAGAGACCCAGTACTTC,TRBD2,TRBV4-3,15,NA,TRBJ2-5
CASSLGDRGGETQYF,TGTGCCAGCAGCTTAGGGGATCGCGGGGGAGAGACCCAGTACTTC,TRBD2,TRBV7-6,15,NA,TRBJ2-5
CASREGARYEQYF,TGTGCCAGCAGGGAGGGGGCGCGCTACGAGCAGTACTTC,NA,TRBV7-2,13,NA,TRBJ2-7
CASSHRGMCEKLFF,TGTGCCAGCAGCCATCGAGGTATGTGTGAAAAACTGTTTTTT,NA,TRBV7-3,14,NA,TRBJ1-4
CASSPEAYEQYF,TGTGCCAGCAGCCCGGAGGCCTACGAGCAGTACTTC,NA,TRBV5-6,12,NA,TRBJ2-7
CASSPTGSYNSPLHF,TGTGCCAGCAGCCCGACAGGGAGCTATAATTCACCCCTCCACTTT,TRBD1,TRBV6-5,15,NA,TRBJ1-6
CASSDAGTDNEQFF,TGCGCCAGCAGTGATGCGGGGACAGACAATGAGCAGTTCTTC,NA,TRBV10-1,14,NA,TRBJ2-1
CASRPDRGNFGTQYF,TGTGCCAGCAGACCCGACAGGGGTAATTTTGGGACCCAGTACTTC,TRBD1,TRBV6-1,15,NA,TRBJ2-5
CASSARTGLTDTQYF,TGTGCCAGCAGCGCGCGGACAGGCCTTACAGATACGCAGTATTTT,TRBD1,TRBV11-2,15,once,TRBJ2-3
CASSSRQGAGNQPQHF,TGTGCCAGTAGTTCCCGACAGGGGGCTGGCAATCAGCCCCAGCATTTT,TRBD1,TRBV19,16,NA,TRBJ1-5
CASSEGGGYGYTF,TGTGCCAGCAGCGAAGGGGGCGGCTATGGCTACACCTTC,TRBD1,TRBV9,13,NA,TRBJ1-2
CASSIGLAGGYNEQFF,TGTGCCAGCAGCATAGGACTAGCGGGGGGCTACAATGAGCAGTTCTTC,TRBD2,TRBV11-3,16,NA,TRBJ2-1
CASSLFPGGYTEAFF,TGTGCCAGCAGCTTATTCCCGGGGGGCTACACTGAAGCTTTCTTT,NA,TRBV7-3,15,NA,TRBJ1-1
CASIGLAGGRAGELFF,TGCGCCAGCATAGGACTAGCGGGGGGCCGCGCCGGGGAGCTGTTTTTT,TRBD2,TRBV10-2,16,NA,TRBJ2-2
CASSETSGSYEQYF,TGTGCCAGCAGTGAAACTAGCGGGAGTTACGAGCAGTACTTC,TRBD2,TRBV6-1,14,medium-sized,TRBJ2-7
CASRLPPRGEHNEQFF,TGTGCAAGTCGCTTACCCCCACGGGGGGAGCACAATGAGCAGTTCTTC,NA,TRBV12-2,16,once,TRBJ2-1
CASSYSGTGVNEQFF,TGTGCCAGCAGTTACTCCGGGACAGGGGTCAATGAGCAGTTCTTC,TRBD1,TRBV6-6,15,few,TRBJ2-1
CASSTRTGNTEAFF,TGTGCCAGCAGTACAAGGACGGGGAACACTGAAGCTTTCTTT,NA,TRBV6-5,14,NA,TRBJ1-1
CASSSTSGVNTEAFF,TGTGCCAGCAGCTCCACTTCAGGAGTGAACACTGAAGCTTTCTTT,NA,TRBV7-9,15,NA,TRBJ1-1
CASSSQPGLAGEETQYF,TGTGCCAGCAGCTCTCAACCGGGACTAGCGGGGGAAGAGACCCAGTACTTC,TRBD2,TRBV7-9,17,once,TRBJ2-5
CSVEILYRYNEQFF,TGCAGCGTTGAAATTTTATACCGGTACAATGAGCAGTTCTTC,NA,TRBV29-1,14,NA,TRBJ2-1
CASIPSGTYEQYF,TGTGCCAGCATCCCCAGCGGGACCTACGAGCAGTACTTC,TRBD2,TRBV7-9,13,NA,TRBJ2-7
CASSLALLAGGSSYNEQFF,TGCGCCAGCAGCTTGGCATTACTAGCGGGAGGAAGCTCCTACAATGAGCAGTTCTTC,TRBD2,TRBV5-1,19,NA,TRBJ2-1
CASSLRGQGTYEQYF,TGTGCCAGCAGCCTCAGGGGACAGGGAACCTACGAGCAGTACTTC,TRBD1,TRBV6-6,15,NA,TRBJ2-7
CASSEFSGKETQYF,TGTGCCAGCAGTGAGTTCTCAGGGAAAGAGACCCAGTACTTC,NA,TRBV25-1,14,NA,TRBJ2-5
CASPGRRGNTIYF,TGTGCCAGCCCGGGTCGCAGGGGAAACACCATATATTTT,NA,TRBV7-3,13,NA,TRBJ1-3
CASSSVRGRDTRTDTQYF,TGTGCCAGCAGCTCCGTCCGGGGTAGGGATACCCGGACAGATACGCAGTATTTT,NA,TRBV11-3,18,NA,TRBJ2-3
CASRERGGTYEQYF,TGTGCCAGCAGAGAGAGGGGGGGTACCTACGAGCAGTACTTC,NA,TRBV6-5,14,NA,TRBJ2-7